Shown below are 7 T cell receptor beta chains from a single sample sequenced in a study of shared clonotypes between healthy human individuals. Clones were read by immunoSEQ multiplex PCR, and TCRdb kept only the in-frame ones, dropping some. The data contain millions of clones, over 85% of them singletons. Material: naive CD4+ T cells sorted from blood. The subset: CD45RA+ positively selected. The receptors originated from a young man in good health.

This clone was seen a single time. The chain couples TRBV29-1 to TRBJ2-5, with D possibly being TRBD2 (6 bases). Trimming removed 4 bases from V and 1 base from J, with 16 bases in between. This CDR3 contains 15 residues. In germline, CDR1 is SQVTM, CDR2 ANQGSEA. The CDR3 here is CSVGAGFLTQETQYF. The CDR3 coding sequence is TGCAGCGTTGGGGCGGGGTTCCTAACCCAAGAGACCCAGTACTTC.

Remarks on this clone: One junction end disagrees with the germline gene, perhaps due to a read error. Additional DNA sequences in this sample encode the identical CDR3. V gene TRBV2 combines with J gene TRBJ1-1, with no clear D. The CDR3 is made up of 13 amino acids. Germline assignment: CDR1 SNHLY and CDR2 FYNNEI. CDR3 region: CASSLQLNTEAFF. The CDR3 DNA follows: TGTGCCAGCAGTCTCCAACTGAACACCGAAGCTTTCTTT.

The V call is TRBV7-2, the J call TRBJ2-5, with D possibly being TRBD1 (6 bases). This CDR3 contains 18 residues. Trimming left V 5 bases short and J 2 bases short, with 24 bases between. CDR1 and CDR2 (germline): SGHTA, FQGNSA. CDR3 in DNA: TGTGCCAGCAGCCCATGGGGGCGGGCCGCAACCTATCAAGAGACCCAGTACTTC. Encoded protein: CASSPWGRAATYQETQYF.

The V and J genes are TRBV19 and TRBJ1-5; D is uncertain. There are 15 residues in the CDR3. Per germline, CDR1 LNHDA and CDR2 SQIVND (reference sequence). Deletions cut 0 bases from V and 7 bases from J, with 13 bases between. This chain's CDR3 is CASSIDPQLEQPQHF. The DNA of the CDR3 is TGTGCCAGTAGTATAGATCCACAACTGGAGCAGCCCCAGCATTTT. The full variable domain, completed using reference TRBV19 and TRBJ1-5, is DGGITQSPKYLFRKEGQNVTLSCEQNLNHDAMYWYRQDPGQGLRLIYYSQIVNDFQKGDIAEGYSVSREKKESFPLTVTSAQKNPTAFYLCASSIDPQLEQPQHFGDGTRLSIL.

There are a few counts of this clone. In nucleotides, the CDR3 is TGCAGCGTAGGTCGGGGAGAGAGTGGCTACACCTTC. It encodes CSVGRGESGYTF. The J gene is TRBJ1-2, the V gene TRBV29-1, with D unresolved. Trimming removed 6 bases at V and 7 bases at J, with 15 bases between. The CDR3 loop spans 12 amino acids. Germline V lookup: CDR1 SQVTM, CDR2 ANQGSEA.

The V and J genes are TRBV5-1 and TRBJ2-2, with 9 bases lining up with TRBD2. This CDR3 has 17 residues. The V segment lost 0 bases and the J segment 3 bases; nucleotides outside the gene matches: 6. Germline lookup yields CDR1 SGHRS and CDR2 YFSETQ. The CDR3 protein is CASSLVVLAGYTGELFF. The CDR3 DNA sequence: TGCGCCAGCAGCTTGGTTGTACTAGCGGGTTACACCGGGGAGCTGTTTTTT.

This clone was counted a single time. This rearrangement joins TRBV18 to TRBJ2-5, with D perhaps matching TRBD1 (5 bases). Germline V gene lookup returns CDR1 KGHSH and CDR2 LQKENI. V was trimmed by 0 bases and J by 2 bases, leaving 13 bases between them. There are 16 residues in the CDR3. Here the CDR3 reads CASSPPRMAGQETQYF. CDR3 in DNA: TGTGCCAGCTCACCACCGAGGATGGCAGGGCAAGAGACCCAGTACTTC.